The rows below give T cell receptor beta chains drawn from one sample of a study of monozygotic twins with cystic fibrosis. The assay was immunoSEQ multiplex PCR, and TCRdb's table has in-frame clones only and misses some. Among 34,000 or so clones, 90% to 95% were seen once, and the ten largest hold about 0.2%. The material sequenced was blood. The source is a boy younger than 10 with cystic fibrosis. CDR3s include the opening cysteine and the closing phenylalanine or tryptophan. Fields, in order: D gene, clone size, J gene, V gene, CDR3 DNA, CDR3 protein. A D gene is named only where the DNA matches it firmly. Clone size is stated in some rows and not others, as once, few, many or a class when expanded.

NA	few	TRBJ1-1	TRBV19	TGTGCCAGTACCCCACAGGCGTTGAACACTGAAGCTTTCTTT	CASTPQALNTEAFF
NA	NA	TRBJ2-7	TRBV5-6	TGTGCCAGCAGCTCGAACAAACAGGGATCTGTCGGCTATTACGAGCAGTACTTC	CASSSNKQGSVGYYEQYF
NA	NA	TRBJ1-1	TRBV10-3	TGTGCCATCGGGGGGGGAGTGAACACTGAAGCTTTCTTT	CAIGGGVNTEAFF
NA	NA	TRBJ1-1	TRBV6-5	TGTGCCAGCAGTGTCAGGGACGGCATGAACACTGAAGCTTTCTTT	CASSVRDGMNTEAFF
TRBD1	NA	TRBJ1-1	TRBV6-1	TGTGCCAGCAGTGGGTCAGGGGGGAAGAACACTGAAGCTTTCTTT	CASSGSGGKNTEAFF
NA	NA	TRBJ1-6	TRBV21-1	TGTGCCAGCAGCAAAACCTCGGACAGCTCCTATAATTCACCCCTCCACTTT	CASSKTSDSSYNSPLHF
TRBD1	once	TRBJ1-2	TRBV19	TGTGCCAGTACTCAGGACAGGGGAAACTATGGCTACACCTTC	CASTQDRGNYGYTF
NA	NA	TRBJ1-6	TRBV7-9	TGTGCCAGCAGCGCGCATGATTCACCCCTCCACTTT	CASSAHDSPLHF
NA	NA	TRBJ1-1	TRBV20-1	TGCAGTGCTAGAGATCGCCGAGAAGCTTTCTTT	CSARDRREAFF
NA	NA	TRBJ1-1	TRBV2	TGTGCCAGCAGCGATCAACTAAGGGGGACTGAAGCTTTCTTT	CASSDQLRGTEAFF
NA	NA	TRBJ1-2	TRBV18	TGTGCCAGCTCACCAGGGTTAGGCTACACCTTC	CASSPGLGYTF
NA	NA	TRBJ1-2	TRBV5-5	TGTGCCAGCAGCTTCAAGTGGAACTATGGCTACACCTTC	CASSFKWNYGYTF
TRBD1	NA	TRBJ1-1	TRBV27	TGTGCCAGCAGTCCCCTCCTTCTGACAGGGCGCGACACTGAAGCTTTCTTT	CASSPLLLTGRDTEAFF
NA	NA	TRBJ1-2	TRBV6-1	TGTGCCAGTTCGCCACTGACGGCGACGTATGGCTACACCTTC	CASSPLTATYGYTF
TRBD1	NA	TRBJ1-4	TRBV6-6	TGTGCCAGCAGCTCCGGGACAGGGGGTGAAAAACTGTTTTTT	CASSSGTGGEKLFF
TRBD1	NA	TRBJ2-1	TRBV7-2	TGTGCCAGCAGCTTAGGACCGGGACAGGGGGGGTTCTTC	CASSLGPGQGGFF
TRBD2	NA	TRBJ2-5	TRBV18	TGTGCCAGCTCCCTACTTGTGCGGGGGGAGTACCAAGAGACCCAGTACTTC	CASSLLVRGEYQETQYF
NA	NA	TRBJ1-2	TRBV6-1	TGTGCCAGCAGTGAATCAGTACTATTTGGCTATGGCTACACCTTC	CASSESVLFGYGYTF
TRBD2	NA	TRBJ2-5	TRBV19	TGTGCCACCGGACTAGCGGCGAAAGAGACCCAGTACTTC	CATGLAAKETQYF
NA	NA	TRBJ1-5	TRBV4-1	TGCGCCAGCAGCCTCGAGTTGGGTCTCGGTGTTGGCAATCAGCCCCAGCATTTT	CASSLELGLGVGNQPQHF
NA	NA	TRBJ2-3	TRBV11-2	TGTGCCAGCAGCTTATGGTGCCTGCACACAGATACGCAGTATTTT	CASSLWCLHTDTQYF
NA	NA	TRBJ1-2	TRBV9	TGTGCCAGCAGCGTAGGGTGGGGAGGCGGCTACACCTTC	CASSVGWGGGYTF
NA	NA	TRBJ2-2	TRBV9	TGTGCCAGCAGCGTAGGAGGGGTGGGCACCGGGGAGCTGTTTTTT	CASSVGGVGTGELFF
TRBD1	NA	TRBJ2-7	TRBV7-9	TGTGCCAGCAGAACGACAGGGACCGACGAGCAGTACTTC	CASRTTGTDEQYF
TRBD1	NA	TRBJ1-2	TRBV6-6	TGTGCCAGCAGTTACTCCCGGGACAGGACTGGCTACACCTTC	CASSYSRDRTGYTF
NA	NA	TRBJ1-3	TRBV19	TGTGCCAGTAGTATCGGGACGGATTCTGGAAACACCATATATTTT	CASSIGTDSGNTIYF
NA	NA	TRBJ1-1	TRBV27	TGTGCCAGCAGTAAATGGGACACAACGAACACTGAAGCTTTCTTT	CASSKWDTTNTEAFF
TRBD2	NA	TRBJ2-3	TRBV6-6	TGTGCCAGCATTCTGCTGGGGGGGAGCACAGATACGCAGTATTTT	CASILLGGSTDTQYF
TRBD2	NA	TRBJ2-1	TRBV9	TGTGCCAGCAGCGTACAGTTGAACGGGGGGGCCGCTGAGCAGTTCTTC	CASSVQLNGGAAEQFF